A single sample is the source of the 27 T cell receptor beta chains below, sequenced in a study of blood T cell repertoires in COVID-19. Assay: immunoSEQ multiplex PCR; the TCRdb copy retains only in-frame clones and omits some. The sample has under 300,000 clones, 80% to 90% seen once. Sample: PBMCs or T cells enriched from blood (not recorded which). These TCRs come from a man aged 18 to 29 who had recovered from COVID-19.

DNA of the CDR3: TGTGCCAGTAGAACGGGGGGGTCCTACAATGAGCAGTTCTTC. Translating it yields CASRTGGSYNEQFF. The genes are TRBV19 and TRBJ2-1; 8 bases map to TRBD2. CDR3 length equals 14 residues. Germline V gene data show CDR1 as LNHDA and CDR2 as SQIVND (reference sequence). The junction had 2 bases not matched to a gene; V was cut back by 6 bases and J by 1 base.

The chain employs TRBV3-1 (or the pseudogene TRBV3-2) and TRBJ2-5, with TRBD2 identical over 11 bases. The CDR3 is 16 amino acids. The V gene end was trimmed by 1 base and the J gene end by 2 bases; junction bases not matched to a gene: 3. Germline CDR1 reads LGHDT; CDR2 reads YNNKEL (reference sequence). In nucleotides, the CDR3 is TGTGCCAGCAGCCAAGTAGGGACTAGCGGACAAGAGACCCAGTACTTC. This encodes CASSQVGTSGQETQYF.

This chain connects TRBV28 to TRBJ2-7, with 7 bases matching TRBD1. The germline V gene has CDR1 MDHEN and CDR2 SYDVKM. CDR3 length: 14 residues. Germline trimming cut 3 bases from V and 6 bases from J; bases unmatched to any gene: 8. The DNA of the CDR3 is TGTGCCAGCAGTTTCTCCGACAGGGTTTCCGAGCAGTACTTC. Protein: CASSFSDRVSEQYF.

V gene TRBV7-9 combines with J gene TRBJ1-2; D is possibly TRBD1 (6 bases). The CDR3 runs 13 residues. CDR1 is SEHNR and CDR2 is FQNEAQ in the germline V gene (reference sequence). Trimming shortened V by 5 bases and J by 4 bases, and 11 bases separated the two germline ends. The CDR3 is CASSVDSFYGYTF. The CDR3 DNA reads TGTGCCAGCAGCGTGGACAGCTTCTATGGCTACACCTTC.

The chain employs TRBV5-4 and TRBJ2-1; TRBD2 might be the D (5 bases). Germline-derived CDR1 and CDR2 are SGHNT and YYREEE (reference sequence). Trimming shortened V by 4 bases and J by 0 bases, and 14 bases separated the two germline ends. CDR3 size: 16 residues. The CDR3 region is CASSHGGYGSYNEQFF. DNA for the CDR3: TGTGCCAGCAGCCACGGCGGGTACGGCTCCTACAATGAGCAGTTCTTC. Full variable domain (rest looked up from reference TRBV5-4 and TRBJ2-1): ETGVTQSPTHLIKTRGQQVTLRCSSQSGHNTVSWYQQALGQGPQFIFQYYREEENGRGNFPPRFSGLQFPNYSSELNVNALELDDSALYLCASSHGGYGSYNEQFFGPGTRLTVL.

The gene calls are TRBV7-2 and TRBJ1-5; D possibly corresponds to TRBD1 (6 bases). The V end was cut by 1 base, the J end by 3 bases, with 7 bases between. Germline V CDR1 and CDR2: SGHTA, FQGNSA. The CDR3 has 14 residues. For the CDR3, the DNA is TGTGCCAGCAGCTTAGACAGGGTCAATCAGCCCCAGCATTTT. Protein: CASSLDRVNQPQHF.

This clone was picked up a small number of times. The rearrangement joins TRBV28 to TRBJ2-7; possibly TRBD2 for D (6 bases). Germline CDR1 is MDHEN and CDR2 is SYDVKM. V was trimmed by 4 bases and J by 1 base, leaving 14 bases between them. This CDR3 comprises 15 residues. The CDR3 DNA follows: TGTGCCAGCAGTTACGGGGCGGGACGTTCCTACGAGCAGTACTTC. Its protein is CASSYGAGRSYEQYF.

A few counts support this clone. The V call is TRBV19, the J call TRBJ1-3; TRBD1 might be the D (6 bases). Germline V gene lookup returns CDR1 LNHDA and CDR2 SQIVND (reference sequence). The CDR3 runs to 14 residues. V shed 3 bases and J shed 0 bases, with 6 bases lying between them. CDR3 nucleotides: TGTGCCAGTAGTATGGGACACTCTGGAAACACCATATATTTT. Amino acids: CASSMGHSGNTIYF. Drawing the rest from reference TRBV19 and TRBJ1-3, the complete variable domain is DGGITQSPKYLFRKEGQNVTLSCEQNLNHDAMYWYRQDPGQGLRLIYYSQIVNDFQKGDIAEGYSVSREKKESFPLTVTSAQKNPTAFYLCASSMGHSGNTIYFGEGSWLTVV.

The rearrangement joins TRBV28 to TRBJ1-5; a weak D match, TRBD1 (5 bases). CDR1 is MDHEN, CDR2 SYDVKM, per germline. V lost 2 bases and J 11 bases, leaving 13 bases between the germline ends. The CDR3 is made up of 13 amino acids. This CDR3 is CASSLGGRWAQHF. CDR3 in DNA: TGTGCCAGCAGTTTAGGGGGGAGGTGGGCCCAGCATTTT.

V usage is TRBV11-3 and J usage is TRBJ2-2, with D tentatively TRBD1 (6 bases). Trimming removed 11 bases at V and 1 base at J, with 14 bases between. Germline assignment: CDR1 SGHNT and CDR2 YENEEA. The CDR3 consists of 14 residues. The CDR3 reads CASNEGQNTGELFF. The CDR3 DNA follows: TGTGCCTCTAACGAGGGACAGAACACCGGGGAGCTGTTTTTT.

The chain couples TRBV29-1 to TRBJ2-1; possibly TRBD1 for D (6 bases). Trimming removed 5 bases at V and 1 base at J, with 15 bases between. There are 15 residues in the CDR3. Germline loops: CDR1 SQVTM, CDR2 ANQGSEA. The chain's CDR3 is CSVLVRGSSYNEQFF. CDR3 coding DNA: TGCAGCGTTCTGGTTAGGGGGTCATCCTACAATGAGCAGTTCTTC.

The chain carries TRBV6-1 and TRBJ1-1; no reliable D call. Deletions cut 3 bases from V and 0 bases from J, with 5 bases between. Germline CDR1 MNHNS, CDR2 SASEGT. The CDR3 extends over 13 amino acids. The chain's CDR3 is CASSDFMNTEAFF. The DNA of the CDR3 is TGTGCCAGCAGTGATTTCATGAACACTGAAGCTTTCTTT.

V and J are TRBV12-2 and TRBJ1-2. TRBV12-2 is classified as a pseudogene. This CDR3 is 13 amino acids long. CDR3 sequence: CASRLVRDFGYTF. CDR3 bases: TGTGCAAGTCGCTTAGTACGGGATTTCGGCTACACCTTC.

As concerns this clone: Compared with germline, one end of the junction differs, possibly owing to a read error. This chain uses TRBV3-1 (or the pseudogene TRBV3-2) with TRBJ1-1; D remains unclear. This CDR3 contains 11 residues. Germline CDR1 and CDR2: LGHDT and YNNKEL (reference sequence). The CDR3 region is CASSQREEVVF. The CDR3 DNA reads TGTGCCAGCAGCCAAAGAGAGGAGGTTGTCTTT.

CDR3 DNA sequence: TGTGCAAGTCGCTCCTCGGACAGGGAGGGCAATCAGCCCCAGCATTTT. Residues: CASRSSDREGNQPQHF. This sequence joins TRBV12-2 and TRBJ1-5; the D segment call TRBD1 is taken from the table without a DNA check. TRBV12-2 is a documented pseudogene. The CDR3 is 16 amino acids.

The chain has TRBV10-3 and TRBJ1-1; tentatively, D is TRBD1 (5 bases). Trimming took off 5 bases at V and 3 bases at J, with 13 bases between the two ends. Germline V gives CDR1 ENHRY, CDR2 SYGVKD. This CDR3 comprises 14 residues. CDR3 sequence: CAISKQGVDTEAFF. The CDR3 nucleotides read TGTGCCATCAGTAAGCAGGGTGTGGACACTGAAGCTTTCTTT.

This clone was seen a few times. The V call is TRBV6-5, the J call TRBJ2-1; tentatively, D is TRBD1 (5 bases). The CDR3 is 15 amino acids. Germline V gives CDR1 MNHEY, CDR2 SVGAGI. V was cut by 2 bases and J by 2 bases, with 10 bases left in between. CDR3 loop: CASSYGHQPYNEQFF. CDR3 bases: TGTGCCAGCAGTTACGGACACCAACCCTACAATGAGCAGTTCTTC.

This clone was seen once. This chain connects TRBV28 to TRBJ2-1; D unresolved. The CDR3 has 14 amino acids. V gave up 1 base and J gave up 7 bases, with 11 bases separating them. Germline CDR1 is MDHEN and CDR2 is SYDVKM. The CDR3 DNA follows: TGTGCCAGCAGTTTATCCAGACCTAGTAATGAGCAGTTCTTC. This translates into CASSLSRPSNEQFF.

The J gene is TRBJ1-1, the V gene TRBV5-1, with 8 nucleotides matching TRBD1. V dropped 4 bases and J dropped 1; count of bases not matched to a gene: 6. This CDR3 has 15 amino acids. Germline V lookup: CDR1 SGHRS, CDR2 YFSETQ. CDR3 bases: TGCGCCAGCAGCCTGGGACAGGCTAGGAACACTGAAGCTTTCTTT. Encoded protein: CASSLGQARNTEAFF.

The genes are TRBV7-9 and TRBJ2-1; TRBD1 might be the D (5 bases). In germline, CDR1 is SEHNR, CDR2 FQNEAQ (reference sequence). The V end was cut by 4 bases, the J end by 4 bases, with 5 bases between. The CDR3 consists of 12 residues. For the CDR3, the DNA is TGTGCCAGCAGCTGGACATACAATGAGCAGTTCTTC. Translating it yields CASSWTYNEQFF.

This clone was counted once. The chain uses TRBV28 and TRBJ1-1, with 7 positions matching TRBD1. The V segment lost 5 bases and the J segment 4 bases; nucleotides outside the gene matches: 10. Germline CDR1 and CDR2: MDHEN and SYDVKM. This CDR3 comprises 15 residues. The DNA for the CDR3 is TGTGCCAGCAGTCCCCCTACAGGGGTTAGCACTGAAGCTTTCTTT. This translates into CASSPPTGVSTEAFF.

This chain links TRBV30 with TRBJ2-3; D is possibly TRBD2 (6 bases). The V gene's germline CDR1 is GTSNPN and CDR2 SVGIG (reference sequence). Between the trimmed V and J ends, which lost 2 bases and 8 bases, there was a span of 14 bases. The CDR3 totals 13 residues. CDR3 residues: CAWSIGGVATQYF. DNA of the CDR3: TGTGCCTGGAGTATCGGGGGAGTGGCTACGCAGTATTTT. Using reference TRBV30 and TRBJ2-3 for the parts outside the CDR3, the full variable domain is SQTIHQWPATLVQPVGSPLSLECTVEGTSNPNLYWYRQAAGRGLQLLFYSVGIGQISSEVPQNLSASRPQDRQFILSSKKLLLSDSGFYLCAWSIGGVATQYFGPGTRLTVL.

J is TRBJ1-1 and V is TRBV19, with TRBD1 matching over 8 bases. The germline CDR1 and CDR2 sequences are LNHDA and SQIVND (reference sequence). CDR3 size: 15 residues. J lost 4 bases, V lost 1 base, and 5 bases had no gene match. The CDR3 loop is CASSIVYRGSTEAFF. The CDR3 bases are TGTGCCAGTAGTATAGTGTACAGGGGGAGCACTGAAGCTTTCTTT.

DNA of the CDR3: TGTGCCAGCAGCTTAATATTAGGGACAGCTGAAAAACTGTTTTTT. It encodes CASSLILGTAEKLFF. V usage is TRBV7-9 and J usage is TRBJ1-4; 7 positions agree with TRBD1. This CDR3 contains 15 residues. V shed 2 bases and J 7 bases; nucleotides not matched to a gene: 7. The germline V gene has CDR1 SEHNR and CDR2 FQNEAQ (reference sequence).

CDR3 region: CASSFTQGAQETQYF. CDR3 nucleotides: TGTGCCAGCAGCTTTACTCAGGGGGCCCAAGAGACCCAGTACTTC. The V call is TRBV7-9, the J call TRBJ2-5; 8 nucleotides align to TRBD1. The V gene's germline CDR1 is SEHNR and CDR2 FQNEAQ (reference sequence). This CDR3 spans 15 amino acids. The V gene end was trimmed by 3 bases and the J gene end by 1 base; junction bases not matched to a gene: 4.

The chain recombines TRBV5-8 with TRBJ1-6; D possibly corresponds to TRBD1 (6 bases). The CDR3 consists of 18 residues. Germline V lookup: CDR1 SGHTS, CDR2 YDEGEE. V dropped 3 bases and J dropped 7 bases, with 23 bases sitting between them. DNA of the CDR3: TGTGCCAGCAGCTCGCCTTTGGCAGGGGAGCCACTAAATTCACCCCTCCACTTT. It translates to CASSSPLAGEPLNSPLHF.

The chain recombines TRBV10-3 with TRBJ1-2, with D unresolved. This CDR3 is built from 13 residues. Germline V CDR1 and CDR2: ENHRY, SYGVKD. The V gene lost 3 bases and the J gene lost 6 bases, with 11 bases spanning the gap. The CDR3 DNA follows: TGTGCCATCAGTGAAAGGGCCGGGAATGGCTACACCTTC. Translated: CAISERAGNGYTF.